These 16 T cell receptor beta chains were all obtained from the same sample, sequenced in a study of cytomegalovirus exposure and HLA in healthy donors (dated by TCRdb to about 2017). The library was made by the immunoSEQ multiplex PCR assay. For the multiplex PCR, a mixture combining 60 forward primers for TCR Vbeta segments and 13 reverse primers for TCR Jbeta segments was used. TCRdb obtained this table from immuneACCESS and retained in-frame rearrangements with V and J assigned. These tables miss some clones; where compared with another copy, unresolved V genes account for less than half of the shortfall, and the remainder is unexplained. In this sample the table shows about 190,000 clones, almost 80% of which occur a single time. 1.5% to 2% of the sample comes from the top ten. Material for sequencing was PBMCs. The receptors here all came from a woman under 30 in good health and CMV-seronegative.

This clone was observed a handful of times. The CDR3 here is CASSLGDRDSPLHF. The CDR3 nucleotides are TGCGCCAGCAGCTTGGGGGACAGGGATTCACCCCTCCACTTT. The chain links TRBV5-1 to TRBJ1-6; TRBD1 aligns across 9 bases. The CDR3 length is 14 residues. Unmatched junction bases numbered 0, after V lost 0 bases and J lost 8 bases. The V gene's germline CDR1 is SGHRS and CDR2 YFSETQ.

Written as DNA, the CDR3 is TGCAGTGCTGGTTCTACAGGCGGCTACACCTTC. It yields the protein CSAGSTGGYTF. V and J are TRBV20-1 and TRBJ1-2, with a weak D call TRBD1 (5 bases). The germline V gene has CDR1 DFQATT and CDR2 SNEGSKA (reference sequence). The V end was cut by 5 bases, the J end by 8 bases, with 12 bases between. The CDR3 contains 11 residues.

V gene TRBV10-2 combines with J gene TRBJ2-2; 14 bases are a match to TRBD2. Germline CDR1 and CDR2: WSHSY and SAAADI. This CDR3 has 16 residues. Trimming at V came to 5 bases and at J to 7 bases, leaving 6 bases not matched to a gene. The CDR3 loop reads CASSLGLAGGIGELFF. CDR3 sequence (DNA): TGCGCCAGCAGTCTCGGACTAGCGGGGGGAATCGGGGAGCTGTTTTTT.

J is TRBJ2-1 and V is TRBV19; 16 bases agree with TRBD2. The germline CDR1 and CDR2 sequences are LNHDA and SQIVND (reference sequence). The junction had 7 bases not matched to a gene; V was cut back by 4 bases and J by 4 bases. The CDR3 contains 18 residues. The DNA for the CDR3 is TGTGCCAGTAGTAGGGGGGGACTAGCGGGAGGGATTTACAATGAGCAGTTCTTC. Protein product: CASSRGGLAGGIYNEQFF.

J is TRBJ2-5 and V is TRBV28, with 12 bases aligning to TRBD2. Germline V gives CDR1 MDHEN, CDR2 SYDVKM. V shed 5 bases, J shed 4 bases, and the junction held 2 bases outside the gene matches. CDR3 length: 14 amino acids. CDR3 amino acids: CASSLAGGRETQYF. The CDR3 DNA is TGTGCCAGCAGTCTAGCGGGGGGGCGAGAGACCCAGTACTTC.

The chain carries TRBV28 and TRBJ1-1; TRBD1 is a possible D gene (6 bases). Trimming stripped 6 bases from V and 4 bases from J, with 18 bases between. This CDR3 comprises 15 residues. Germline CDR1 reads MDHEN; CDR2 reads SYDVKM. CDR3 DNA: TGTGCCAGCAGCGCTAAGATGGGGGCAATCACTGAAGCTTTCTTT. Protein sequence: CASSAKMGAITEAFF.

With respect to this clone: Other DNA variants within this sample encode the same CDR3. V usage is TRBV29-1 and J usage is TRBJ1-1; TRBD1 is a possible D gene (5 bases). V was cut by 3 bases and J by 0 bases, with 5 bases left in between. This CDR3 is 12 amino acids long. The V gene's germline CDR1 is SQVTM and CDR2 ANQGSEA. CDR3 DNA: TGCAGCGTTGACAGGGTGAACACTGAAGCTTTCTTT. Translated: CSVDRVNTEAFF.

The chain uses TRBV20-1 and TRBJ2-1; D is ambiguous. With 0 bases removed from V and 6 bases from J, the gap between germline ends came to 3 bases. The CDR3 extends over 11 amino acids. Germline assignment: CDR1 DFQATT and CDR2 SNEGSKA (reference sequence). This chain's CDR3 is CSARDSNEQFF. The CDR3 bases are TGCAGTGCTAGAGATAGCAATGAGCAGTTCTTC.

In its sample, this clone was seen a few times. CDR3 DNA: TGTGCCAGCACTGAGGGTCCTGACAGGGGATCGGGTCAGCCCCAGCATTTT. Protein sequence: CASTEGPDRGSGQPQHF. V gene TRBV6-4 combines with J gene TRBJ1-5; 8 bases align to TRBD1. The CDR3 spans 17 residues. The germline gives CDR1 MRHNA, CDR2 SNTAGT. Unmatched junction bases numbered 17, after V lost 7 bases and J lost 6 bases.

This clone showed up just a few times. The rearrangement links TRBV29-1 to TRBJ2-3, with 8 bases identical to TRBD1. From germline, CDR1 is SQVTM and CDR2 ANQGSEA. The CDR3 spans 13 residues. V was pared by 4 bases and J by 4 bases, with 4 bases of the junction left unmatched. In DNA, the CDR3 is TGCAGCGTTGTACAGGGGGGAGCAGATACGCAGTATTTT. The encoded protein is CSVVQGGADTQYF.

The V call is TRBV27, the J call TRBJ1-5, with D unclear. CDR1 is MNHEY, CDR2 SMNVEV, per germline (reference sequence). The CDR3 extends over 12 amino acids. The ends were cut back, 4 bases at V and 7 bases at J, with 8 bases in the middle. The CDR3: CASSSSQQPQHF. CDR3 bases: TGTGCCAGCAGTTCAAGTCAGCAGCCCCAGCATTTT.

This chain links TRBV18 with TRBJ1-1, with 7 bases that match TRBD1. The germline gives CDR1 KGHSH, CDR2 LQKENI. Losses at the gene ends were 5 bases for V and 5 bases for J; bases not matched to a gene: 5. The CDR3 covers 13 residues. The CDR3 DNA sequence: TGTGCCAGCTCAGCAGAACAGGGGACTGAAGCTTTCTTT. This encodes CASSAEQGTEAFF.

This clone was recorded only once. This chain links TRBV5-1 with TRBJ2-2; perhaps TRBD2 as D (6 bases). The germline V gene has CDR1 SGHRS and CDR2 YFSETQ. The CDR3 runs 15 residues. V gave up 4 bases and J gave up 10 bases, with 20 bases separating them. The CDR3 nucleotides read TGCGCCAGCAGCCCCACACCCGGGACTTTGGAGGAGCTGTTTTTT. Translated: CASSPTPGTLEELFF.

The chain has TRBV27 and TRBJ2-7; D not certain. CDR1 and CDR2 (germline): MNHEY, SMNVEV (reference sequence). Trimming took 3 bases from V and 1 from J, leaving 7 bases between them. The CDR3 sequence is 13 residues long. The CDR3 DNA is TGTGCCAGCAGTTTTCTGTATTCCTACGAGCAGTACTTC. Residues: CASSFLYSYEQYF.

The chain has TRBV5-1 and TRBJ2-1; possibly TRBD1 for D (5 bases). The CDR3 is 14 amino acids. V was trimmed by 0 bases and J by 1 base, leaving 5 bases between them. Per germline, CDR1 SGHRS and CDR2 YFSETQ. The CDR3 nucleotides read TGCGCCAGCAGCTTGGGACAGTCCTACAATGAGCAGTTCTTC. Its protein is CASSLGQSYNEQFF.

The chain carries TRBV28 and TRBJ2-1; 8 bases map to TRBD2. Germline trimming cut 6 bases from V and 1 base from J; bases unmatched to any gene: 8. This CDR3 has 16 amino acids. Germline CDR1 is MDHEN and CDR2 is SYDVKM. CDR3 coding DNA: TGTGCCAGCAGCCCCCACAGCGGGAGATCCTACAATGAGCAGTTCTTC. Encoded protein: CASSPHSGRSYNEQFF.